Below, 13 T cell receptor beta chains from the same sample are listed, as sequenced in a study of T cell repertoires in cytomegalovirus infection. MiXCR was run by TCRdb on the reads, yielding one entry per CDR3 protein. The sample yields roughly 150,000 distinct CDR3 sequences, around 20% seen once. Sequencing was performed on PBMCs. Every receptor here comes from a human donor in good health (CMV status not recorded). Some clones in this sample may be carry-over from other donors' samples.

The J gene is TRBJ2-7, the V gene TRBV20-1, with 11 bases aligning to TRBD2. Looked up from germline, CDR1 is DFQATT and CDR2 is SNEGSKA (reference sequence). The J segment lost 3 bases and the V segment lost 0 bases, leaving 7 bases of the junction unmatched. The CDR3 has 16 amino acids. DNA of the CDR3: TGCAGTGCTAGAGATCCGGCTAGCGGGGGGTACTACGAGCAGTACTTC. It codes for CSARDPASGGYYEQYF.

The gene calls are TRBV6-6 and TRBJ2-7; tentative D call: TRBD2 (6 bases). The CDR3 covers 15 residues. CDR1 is MNHNY, CDR2 SVGAGI, per germline (reference sequence). V shed 0 bases and J shed 8 bases, with 17 bases lying between them. In nucleotides, the CDR3 is TGTGCCAGCAGTTACTCTTTTCGACTAGTGGGACAGCAGTACTTC. The encoded protein is CASSYSFRLVGQQYF.

The rearrangement joins TRBV10-3 to TRBJ2-3; unclear D gene. The CDR3 contains 12 residues. In germline, CDR1 is ENHRY, CDR2 SYGVKD. V was clipped by 7 bases and J by 5 bases, with 10 bases between them. The CDR3 bases are TGTGCCATCAAAGGTCGAGGAGATACGCAGTATTTT. Its translation: CAIKGRGDTQYF.

The chain has TRBV29-1 and TRBJ1-1; unclear D gene. The CDR3 length is 10 residues. The germline gives CDR1 SQVTM, CDR2 ANQGSEA. CDR3 protein: CSAGYTEAFF. For the CDR3, the DNA is TGCAGTGCAGGATACACTGAAGCTTTCTTT. The full variable domain, in which reference TRBV29-1 and TRBJ1-1 provide the parts outside the CDR3, is SAVISQKPSRDICQRGTSLTIQCQVDSQVTMMFWYRQQPGQSLTLIATANQGSEATYESGFVIDKFPISRPNLTFSTLTVSNMSPEDSSIYLCSAGYTEAFFGQGTRLTVV.

The chain combines TRBV7-9 with TRBJ1-4; D possibly corresponds to TRBD1 (5 bases). V was cut by 5 bases and J by 5 bases, with 15 bases left in between. The CDR3 is made up of 15 amino acids. CDR1 and CDR2 (germline): SEHNR, FQNEAQ (reference sequence). The CDR3 loop reads CASSTPGRMNEKLFF. In DNA form, the CDR3 reads TGTGCCAGCAGCACCCCGGGACGGATGAATGAAAAACTGTTTTTT.

As DNA, the CDR3 is TGTGCCATCAAGGAGAGCTCTGGAAACACCATATATTTT. Amino acids: CAIKESSGNTIYF. This rearrangement joins TRBV10-3 to TRBJ1-3; no reliable D call. This CDR3 is 13 amino acids long. V was clipped by 7 bases and J by 0 bases, with 7 bases between them. Germline CDR1 is ENHRY and CDR2 is SYGVKD.

Remarks on this clonotype: A much larger clonotype is one base distant, so this may be a read error. This chain joins TRBV7-8 and TRBJ1-5; TRBD1 agrees at 8 bases. This CDR3 comprises 13 residues. Germline CDR1 and CDR2: SGHVS and FQNEAQ. The CDR3 sequence is CASSHDRGQTQHF. DNA for the CDR3: TGTGCCAGCAGCCACGACAGGGGTCAGACCCAGCATTTT.

There are many counts of this clonotype. V usage is TRBV7-3 and J usage is TRBJ2-5, with 7 bases matching TRBD1. V trimming: 4 bases; J trimming: 1 base; junction bases outside the gene matches: 6. CDR1 and CDR2 (germline): SGHTA, FQGTGA. This CDR3 is built from 15 residues. CDR3 nucleotides: TGTGCCAGCAGCTCCCGACAGGGCCCCCAAGAGACCCAGTACTTC. It specifies CASSSRQGPQETQYF.

The rearrangement joins TRBV28 to TRBJ2-7, with 7 nucleotides matching TRBD1. The CDR3 contains 13 residues. Germline CDR1 and CDR2: MDHEN and SYDVKM. Trimming at V came to 6 bases and at J to 2 bases, leaving 4 bases not matched to a gene. The CDR3: CASSDRDPYEQYF. As DNA, the CDR3 is TGTGCCAGCAGCGACAGGGACCCCTACGAGCAGTACTTC. Together with reference TRBV28 and TRBJ2-7, the CDR3 gives the full variable domain: DVKVTQSSRYLVKRTGEKVFLECVQDMDHENMFWYRQDPGLGLRLIYFSYDVKMKEKGDIPEGYSVSREKKERFSLILESASTNQTSMYLCASSDRDPYEQYFGPGTRLTVT.

This clonotype was found a few times. The chain is built from TRBV7-9 and TRBJ1-2; 8 bases match TRBD1. The junction had 11 bases not matched to a gene; V was cut back by 11 bases and J by 0 bases. The CDR3 runs to 15 residues. Germline loops: CDR1 SEHNR, CDR2 FQNEAQ (reference sequence). CDR3 DNA sequence: TGTGCCCTTGGACAGGGTAGAAGTACTAACTATGGCTACACCTTC. It encodes CALGQGRSTNYGYTF.

This clonotype was recorded a few times. The chain has TRBV14 and TRBJ1-1; 9 nucleotides agree with TRBD1. The CDR3 extends over 14 amino acids. Germline V gives CDR1 SGHDN, CDR2 FVKESK. V shed 4 bases, J shed 5 bases, and the junction held 5 bases outside the gene matches. CDR3 bases: TGTGCCAGCAGCCTTTACAGGGGGCGGACTGAAGCTTTCTTT. Amino acids: CASSLYRGRTEAFF. Complete variable domain (other parts from reference TRBV14 and TRBJ1-1): EAGVTQFPSHSVIEKGQTVTLRCDPISGHDNLYWYRRVMGKEIKFLLHFVKESKQDESGMPNNRFLAERTGGTYSTLKVQPAELEDSGVYFCASSLYRGRTEAFFGQGTRLTVV.

This clonotype was counted a few times. This chain uses TRBV28 with TRBJ1-2, with D perhaps matching TRBD1 (6 bases). V gave up 3 bases and J gave up 3 bases, with 17 bases separating them. Germline V gene data show CDR1 as MDHEN and CDR2 as SYDVKM. This CDR3 comprises 16 residues. The CDR3: CASSFIRGANDYGYTF. The CDR3 nucleotides read TGTGCCAGCAGTTTTATTCGGGGGGCCAATGACTATGGCTACACCTTC.

This clonotype was observed at least ten times. The V call is TRBV7-6, the J call TRBJ1-4; TRBD1 is a possible D gene (6 bases). V lost 5 bases to trimming and J lost 3 bases, with 13 bases between them. Germline V gene lookup returns CDR1 SGHVS and CDR2 FNYEAQ. This CDR3 is 15 amino acids long. The chain's CDR3 is CASSTAPGANEKLFF. Written as DNA, the CDR3 is TGTGCCAGCAGCACGGCACCAGGGGCTAATGAAAAACTGTTTTTT.